The rows below give T cell receptor beta chains drawn from one sample of a study of vaccination effects on CD4 cells after COVID-19. Sequencing used immunoSEQ multiplex PCR; TCRdb keeps in-frame clones, though not all of them. This sample has 67,000 or so clones, with 65% to 85% found just once. Antigens for these TCRs are unknown. This material consisted of CD4+ T cells from PBMCs cultured with HCoV-OC43 spike peptides, taken before COVID-19 vaccination. These receptor sequences come from a human donor who received a COVID-19 vaccine. The CDR3 runs from the conserved cysteine through the conserved F or W. A D gene is named only where the DNA matches it firmly. Not all rows give a size; the values are once, few, many and, for expanded clones, a class.

j_call v_call clone_size d_call cdr3_aa
TRBJ1-4 TRBV5-1 few TRBD1 CASSLQGENEKLFF
TRBJ1-3 TRBV2 - - CATLPTEGGNTIYF
TRBJ1-2 TRBV18 few - CASSPGGIRGYTF
TRBJ2-1 TRBV9 - - CASSVVLGFDEQFF
TRBJ2-5 TRBV30 - TRBD1 CAWNDRGSGQTQYF
TRBJ2-3 TRBV5-5 - - CASSLTGDTQYF
TRBJ1-1 TRBV6-6 - - CASSYSINTEAFF
TRBJ1-4 TRBV5-1 - - CASSLAARGSNEKLFF
TRBJ1-1 TRBV28 - - CASSSRARRAFF
TRBJ1-4 TRBV28 - - CASSLFSPGQEKLFF
TRBJ2-5 TRBV2 - - CASSEGGGWGRSETQYF
TRBJ1-1 TRBV23-1 - - CASNFNIGYTEAFF
TRBJ1-6 TRBV7-9 - - CASSFGQNNSPLHF
TRBJ2-2 TRBV13 once TRBD1 CASSQRPVTGGTGELFF
TRBJ2-1 TRBV14 - - CASSFTAGVEQFF
TRBJ1-5 TRBV5-1 - TRBD1 CASSLGGQQNQPQHF
TRBJ2-6 TRBV18 - - CASGPPTAASGANVLTF
TRBJ1-1 TRBV27 - - CASSSEMNTEAFF
TRBJ1-1 TRBV5-4 - TRBD1 CASSPRQGASTEAFF
TRBJ2-5 TRBV3-1/TRBV3-2 - TRBD2 CASSHRRGGALQETQYF
TRBJ2-3 TRBV19 - TRBD2 CASRTGTSGVGYTQYF
TRBJ2-3 TRBV18 - TRBD1 CASSRDRGSTDTQYF
TRBJ1-4 TRBV5-1 - - CASSRGGAATNEKLFF
TRBJ2-5 TRBV5-1 - TRBD1 CASSPGTGGETQYF
TRBJ2-3 TRBV5-1 - - CASSLLRWGTDTQYF
TRBJ1-3 TRBV9 few - CASSAREGGAAIYF
TRBJ2-1 TRBV6-2/TRBV6-3 - TRBD2 CASSSPRLAAGDEQFF
TRBJ2-1 TRBV11-2 once TRBD2 CASSLVPSGGHNEQFF
TRBJ2-5 TRBV10-3 - TRBD1 CAIRPGQGAPETQYF
TRBJ1-1 TRBV12-3/TRBV12-4 - TRBD1 CASSLTGDPEAFF
TRBJ2-1 TRBV19 - TRBD1 CASKDRALGQFF
TRBJ1-3 TRBV7-2 - TRBD1 CASSFGQGGNTIYF
TRBJ2-2 TRBV24-1 few - CATSGLLGETLNTGELFF
TRBJ2-5 TRBV28 - - CASSPQSQETQYF